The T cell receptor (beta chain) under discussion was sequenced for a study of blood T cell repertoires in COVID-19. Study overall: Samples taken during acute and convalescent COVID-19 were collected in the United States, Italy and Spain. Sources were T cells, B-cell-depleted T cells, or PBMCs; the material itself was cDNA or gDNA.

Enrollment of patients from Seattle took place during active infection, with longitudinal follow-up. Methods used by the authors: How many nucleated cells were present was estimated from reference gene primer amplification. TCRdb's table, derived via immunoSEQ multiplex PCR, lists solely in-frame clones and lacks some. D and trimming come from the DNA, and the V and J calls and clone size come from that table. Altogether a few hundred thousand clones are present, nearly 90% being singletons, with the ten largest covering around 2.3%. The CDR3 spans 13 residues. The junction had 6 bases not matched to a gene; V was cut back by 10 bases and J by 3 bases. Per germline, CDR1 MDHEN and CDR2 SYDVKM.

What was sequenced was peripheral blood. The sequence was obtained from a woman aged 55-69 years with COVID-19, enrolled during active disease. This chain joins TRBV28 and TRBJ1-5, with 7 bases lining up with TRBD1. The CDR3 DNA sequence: TGTGCCATCCGACAGGGAAACAATCAGCCCCAGCATTTT. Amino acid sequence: CAIRQGNNQPQHF.